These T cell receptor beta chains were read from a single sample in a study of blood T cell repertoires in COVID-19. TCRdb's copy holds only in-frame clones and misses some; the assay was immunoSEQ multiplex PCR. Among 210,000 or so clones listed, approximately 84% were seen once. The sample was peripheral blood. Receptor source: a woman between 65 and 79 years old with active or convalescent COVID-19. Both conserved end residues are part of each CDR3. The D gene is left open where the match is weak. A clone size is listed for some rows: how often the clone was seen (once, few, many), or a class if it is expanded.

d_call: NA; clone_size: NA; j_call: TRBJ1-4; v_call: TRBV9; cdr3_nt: TGTGCCAGCAGCGGAGGGGACCAGACAGGTCAAAAACTGTTTTTT; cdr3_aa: CASSGGDQTGQKLFF
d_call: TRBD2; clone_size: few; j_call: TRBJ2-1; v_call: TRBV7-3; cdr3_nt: TGTGCCAGCAGCTTATTGGGCGGGAGCTCCTACAATGAGCAGTTCTTC; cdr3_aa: CASSLLGGSSYNEQFF
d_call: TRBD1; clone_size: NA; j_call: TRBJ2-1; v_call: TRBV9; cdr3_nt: TGTGCCAGCAGCCTCACGACAGGGGGTGCCTACAATGAGCAGTTCTTC; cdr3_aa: CASSLTTGGAYNEQFF
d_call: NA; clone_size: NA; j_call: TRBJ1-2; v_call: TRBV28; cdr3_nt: TGTGCCAGCACTTACAGGGTTTCTAACTATGGCTACACCTTC; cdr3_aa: CASTYRVSNYGYTF
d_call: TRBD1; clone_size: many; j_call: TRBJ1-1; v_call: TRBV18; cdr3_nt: TGTGCCAGCTCACCGGGACAGGGCAACACTGAAGCTTTCTTT; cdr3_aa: CASSPGQGNTEAFF
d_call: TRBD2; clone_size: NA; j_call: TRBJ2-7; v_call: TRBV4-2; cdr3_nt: TGTGCCAGCAGCCACGGGACTAGCGTTTCTCTTTCCTACGAGCAGTACTTC; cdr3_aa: CASSHGTSVSLSYEQYF
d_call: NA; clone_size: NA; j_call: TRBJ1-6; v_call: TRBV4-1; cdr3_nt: TGCGCCAGCAGCCAAGATGTTCGGGGGTATAATTCACCCCTCCACTTT; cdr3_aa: CASSQDVRGYNSPLHF
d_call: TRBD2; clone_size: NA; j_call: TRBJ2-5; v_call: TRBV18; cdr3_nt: TGTGCCAGCTCAGCAAGACTAGCCCAAGAGACCCAGTACTTC; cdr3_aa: CASSARLAQETQYF
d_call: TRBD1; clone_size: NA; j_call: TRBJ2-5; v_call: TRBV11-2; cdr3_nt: TGTGCCAGCAGCTTAGGGACAGGGTTTTTGGAGACCCAGTACTTC; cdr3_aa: CASSLGTGFLETQYF
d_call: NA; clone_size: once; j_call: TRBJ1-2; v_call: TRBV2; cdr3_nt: TGTGCCAGCAGTGTACAGGGACGGCATGGCTACACCTTC; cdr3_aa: CASSVQGRHGYTF
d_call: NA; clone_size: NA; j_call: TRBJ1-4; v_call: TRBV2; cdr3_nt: TGTGCCAGCAGACGAGGGACAAGGGGTGGTAATGAAAAACTGTTTTTT; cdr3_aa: CASRRGTRGGNEKLFF
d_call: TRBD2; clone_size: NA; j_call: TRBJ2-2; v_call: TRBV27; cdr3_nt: TGTGCCAGCAGTTTTCGGGTTTTCGGGGGGGCCCTAGAGAACACCGGGGAGCTGTTTTTT; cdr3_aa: CASSFRVFGGALENTGELFF
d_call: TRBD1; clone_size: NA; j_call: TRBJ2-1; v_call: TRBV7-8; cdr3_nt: TGTGCCAGCAGCGCCCGACAGGGGAGGAATGAGCAGTTCTTC; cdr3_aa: CASSARQGRNEQFF
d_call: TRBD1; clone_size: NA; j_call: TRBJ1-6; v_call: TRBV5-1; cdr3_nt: TGCGCCAGCAGCTTAGCCGGGACAGGGAATAATTCACCCCTCCACTTT; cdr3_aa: CASSLAGTGNNSPLHF
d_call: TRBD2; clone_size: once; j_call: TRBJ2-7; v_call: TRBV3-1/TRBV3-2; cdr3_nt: TGTGCCAGCAGCCAAGCGGGGGGTCCCTACGAGCAGTACTTC; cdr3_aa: CASSQAGGPYEQYF
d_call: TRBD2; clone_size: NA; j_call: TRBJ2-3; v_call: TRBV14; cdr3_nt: TGTGCCAGCAGCCAAGGAACTAGCGGTAGCACAGATACGCAGTATTTT; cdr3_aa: CASSQGTSGSTDTQYF
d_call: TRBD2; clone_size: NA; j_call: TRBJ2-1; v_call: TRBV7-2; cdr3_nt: TGTGCCAGCAGCTTTCGATCGACTAGCGGGTGGTCTAGTGAGCAGTTCTTC; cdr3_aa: CASSFRSTSGWSSEQFF
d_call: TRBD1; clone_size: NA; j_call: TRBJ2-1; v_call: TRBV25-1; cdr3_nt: TGTGCCAGCAGCCGGACAGGATCCAATGAGCAGTTCTTC; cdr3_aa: CASSRTGSNEQFF
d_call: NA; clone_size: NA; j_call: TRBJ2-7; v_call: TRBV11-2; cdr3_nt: TGTGCCAGCAGCTTGCCCCCTACCGCAGGGCCGGGGGACGAGCAGTACTTC; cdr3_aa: CASSLPPTAGPGDEQYF
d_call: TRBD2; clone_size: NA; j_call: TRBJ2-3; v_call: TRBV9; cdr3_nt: TGTGCCAGCAGCGTAGATGAAGCGGGAGGGCTATATACGCAGTATTTT; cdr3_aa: CASSVDEAGGLYTQYF
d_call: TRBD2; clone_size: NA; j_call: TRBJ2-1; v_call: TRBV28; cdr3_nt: TGTGCCAGCACTACACTGATTTCGTCCGGGACTAACGTCTACAATGAGCAGTTCTTC; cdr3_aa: CASTTLISSGTNVYNEQFF
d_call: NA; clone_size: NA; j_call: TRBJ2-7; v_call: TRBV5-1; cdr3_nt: TGCGCCAGCAGCTTGGCCACTAGCTCGCTCTACTACGAGCAGTACTTC; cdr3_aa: CASSLATSSLYYEQYF
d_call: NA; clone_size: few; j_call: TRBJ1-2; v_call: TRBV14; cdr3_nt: TGTGCCAGCAGCCAAGATTCTCAGGCAGACTACACCTTC; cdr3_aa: CASSQDSQADYTF
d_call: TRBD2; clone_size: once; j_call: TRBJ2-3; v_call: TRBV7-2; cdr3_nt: TGTGCCAGCAGCTTAGAAGCTAGCGGGACTTATACGCAGTATTTT; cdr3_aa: CASSLEASGTYTQYF
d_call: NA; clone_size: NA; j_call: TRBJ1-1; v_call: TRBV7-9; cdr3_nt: TGTGCCAGCAGTCTACAGGGGAACACTGAAGCTTTCTTT; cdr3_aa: CASSLQGNTEAFF
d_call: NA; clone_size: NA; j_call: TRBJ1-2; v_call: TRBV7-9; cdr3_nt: TGTGCCAGCAGCTTAGTGGCCAACTATGGCTACACCTTC; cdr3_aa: CASSLVANYGYTF
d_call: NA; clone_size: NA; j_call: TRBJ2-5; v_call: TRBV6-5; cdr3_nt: TGTGCCAGCAGTTACTCAGGCGGGACCCAGTACTTC; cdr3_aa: CASSYSGGTQYF
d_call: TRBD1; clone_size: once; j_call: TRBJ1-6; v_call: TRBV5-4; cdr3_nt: TGTGCCAGCAGCATGCGGGACAGGGGAGAGAATTCACCCCTCCACTTT; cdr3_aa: CASSMRDRGENSPLHF
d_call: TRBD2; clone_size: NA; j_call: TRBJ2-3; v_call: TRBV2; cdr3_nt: TGTGCCAGCAGCGACGGGACTAGCGGGATCGCAGATACGCAGTATTTT; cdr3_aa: CASSDGTSGIADTQYF
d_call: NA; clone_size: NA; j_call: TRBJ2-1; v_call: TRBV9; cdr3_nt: TGTGCCAGCTCTTTTTCGGGAAGCTCCTACAATGAGCAGTTCTTC; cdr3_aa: CASSFSGSSYNEQFF
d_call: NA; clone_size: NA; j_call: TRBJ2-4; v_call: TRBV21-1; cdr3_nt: TGTGCCAGCAGTCCCCCCCGGGACAGGGCCCTAAACATTCAGTACTTC; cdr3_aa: CASSPPRDRALNIQYF
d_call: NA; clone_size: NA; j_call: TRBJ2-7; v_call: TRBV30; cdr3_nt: TGTGCCTGGAGTGGGGGGCTCTACGAGCAGTACTTC; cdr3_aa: CAWSGGLYEQYF
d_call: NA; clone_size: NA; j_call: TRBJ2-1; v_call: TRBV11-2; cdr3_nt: TGTGCCAGCAGCTTGAGAATTCTCCGAGGGAGGGGGTACAATGAGCAGTTCTTC; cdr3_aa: CASSLRILRGRGYNEQFF
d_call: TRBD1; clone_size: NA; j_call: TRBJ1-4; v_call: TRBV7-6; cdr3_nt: TGTGCCAGCAGCTTAGGATGGTTAGGGACAGAGCTTGAGGCTAATGAAAAACTGTTTTTT; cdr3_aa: CASSLGWLGTELEANEKLFF
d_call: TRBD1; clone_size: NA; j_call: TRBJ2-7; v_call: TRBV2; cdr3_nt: TGTGCCAGCAGTACCGGGACAGAAGTCTACGAGCAGTACTTC; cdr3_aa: CASSTGTEVYEQYF
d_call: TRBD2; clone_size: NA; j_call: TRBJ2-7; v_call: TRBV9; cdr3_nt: TGTGCCAGCAGCGTAGCGGGAACTAGCGACTACGAGCAGTACTTC; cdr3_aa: CASSVAGTSDYEQYF
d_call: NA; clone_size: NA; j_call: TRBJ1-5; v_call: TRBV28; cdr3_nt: TGTGCCAGCAGTGACCCCGGCCAGGGCCGGAGTCAGCCCCAGCATTTT; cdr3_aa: CASSDPGQGRSQPQHF
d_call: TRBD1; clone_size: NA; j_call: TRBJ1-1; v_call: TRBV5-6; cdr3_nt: TGTGCCAGCAGCTTGGGGGGACAGTATATTGAAGCTTTCTTT; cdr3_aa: CASSLGGQYIEAFF